These 2 T cell receptor beta chains were all obtained from the same sample, sequenced in a study of blood T cell repertoires in COVID-19. Assay: immunoSEQ multiplex PCR; the TCRdb copy retains only in-frame clones and omits some. This table has just under 250,000 clones, 80% to 90% appearing once. The sample was PBMCs or T cells enriched from blood (not recorded which). These receptors were taken from a woman younger than 45 who had recovered from COVID-19.

This clone was detected once. This sequence joins TRBV28 and TRBJ1-4; D gene unclear. The length of the CDR3 is 12 residues. Between the trimmed V and J ends, which lost 3 bases and 7 bases, there was a span of 6 bases. CDR1 MDHEN and CDR2 SYDVKM come from the germline V gene. In DNA, the CDR3 is TGTGCCAGCAGTTTGACTGGTGAAAAACTGTTTTTT. Translating gives CASSLTGEKLFF.

The rearrangement uses TRBV19 and TRBJ2-7; D gene ambiguous. In germline, CDR1 is LNHDA, CDR2 SQIVND (reference sequence). V was shortened by 0 bases and J by 9 bases, with 18 bases between the two germline ends. The CDR3 consists of 15 residues. DNA for the CDR3: TGTGCCAGTAGTATAGAGGGTAGCCTAGATCGCGGGCAGTACTTC. The encoded protein is CASSIEGSLDRGQYF.